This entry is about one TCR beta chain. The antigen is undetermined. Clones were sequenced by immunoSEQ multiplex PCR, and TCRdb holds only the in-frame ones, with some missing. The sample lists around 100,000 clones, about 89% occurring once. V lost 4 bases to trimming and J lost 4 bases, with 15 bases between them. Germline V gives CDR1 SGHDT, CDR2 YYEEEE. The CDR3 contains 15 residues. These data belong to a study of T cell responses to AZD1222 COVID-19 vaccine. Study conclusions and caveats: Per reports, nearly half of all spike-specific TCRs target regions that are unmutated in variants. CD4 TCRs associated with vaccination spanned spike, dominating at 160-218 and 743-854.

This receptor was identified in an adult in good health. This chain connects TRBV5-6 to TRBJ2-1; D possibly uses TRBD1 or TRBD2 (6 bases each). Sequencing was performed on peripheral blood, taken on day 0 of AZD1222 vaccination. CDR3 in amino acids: CASSPGGPEYNEQFF. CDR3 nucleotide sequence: TGTGCCAGCAGCCCCGGGGGCCCTGAATACAATGAGCAGTTCTTC.